The clone carrying this T cell receptor (beta chain) was found once. Its antigen is not known. The source of the sample is a study of T cell clonotyping in hematopoietic cell transplantation. In germline, CDR1 is LNHNV, CDR2 YYDKDF (reference sequence). The CDR3 sequence is 15 residues long. Trimming removed 2 bases from V and 2 bases from J, with 12 bases in between. Study observations and caveats: Recipient TCR diversity dropped after transplant; expanded clonotypes rose from day 30 to 180.

Assay used: immunoSEQ multiplex PCR; TCRdb lists only in-frame clones, some missing. The sample holds some 50,000 clones, roughly four fifths seen once. Time point here: recipient sample about 28 days before transplant, after cytoreduction. The material was peripheral blood mononuclear cells, obtained before stem cell transplant. The chain combines TRBV15 with TRBJ2-5, with a tentative D call TRBD2 (5 bases). The clonotype was recovered from a man aged 55 to 69 with myelodysplastic syndrome. Some clones in this sample may be carry-over from other donors' samples. CDR3 coding DNA: TGTGCCACCAGCAGAAAGGACGGAGGTCAAGAGACCCAGTACTTC. This encodes CATSRKDGGQETQYF.